The entry below describes one T cell receptor beta chain. The data were taken from a study of cytomegalovirus exposure and HLA in healthy donors. Background on the study: Within the Caucasian-associated ancestry cluster were around 81% of the 398 genotyped donors.

Germline-derived CDR1 and CDR2 are SGHVS and FQNEAQ. The CDR3 extends over 14 amino acids. V gave up 5 bases and J gave up 2 bases, with 12 bases separating them. Although they were nominally healthy when sampled, donors likely had unrecorded immune exposures. In the PCR, 60 Vbeta and 13 Jbeta primers were used. This table comes from immunoSEQ multiplex PCR, and its TCRdb copy is limited to in-frame clones, with some not included. Of about 160,000 clones in the sample, roughly 80% are singletons; the top ten hold approximately 7%. This rearrangement joins TRBV7-8 to TRBJ2-5; no reliable D call. This receptor was identified in a woman younger than 45 in good health and CMV-seropositive. Sample: PBMCs. CDR3 sequence: CASSVSRLQETQYF. The CDR3 DNA reads as TGTGCCAGCAGCGTTAGTCGGTTGCAAGAGACCCAGTACTTC.